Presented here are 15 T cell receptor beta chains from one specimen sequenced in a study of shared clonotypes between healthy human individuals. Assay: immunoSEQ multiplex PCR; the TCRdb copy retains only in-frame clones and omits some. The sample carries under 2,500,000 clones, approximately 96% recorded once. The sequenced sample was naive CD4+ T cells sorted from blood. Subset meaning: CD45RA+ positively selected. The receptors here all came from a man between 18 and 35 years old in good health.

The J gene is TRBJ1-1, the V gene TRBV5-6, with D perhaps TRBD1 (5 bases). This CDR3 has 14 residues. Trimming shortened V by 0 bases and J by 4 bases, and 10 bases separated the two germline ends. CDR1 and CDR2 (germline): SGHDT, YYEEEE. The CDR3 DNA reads TGTGCCAGCAGCTTGGGGGGCTCCGGCACTGAAGCTTTCTTT. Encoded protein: CASSLGGSGTEAFF. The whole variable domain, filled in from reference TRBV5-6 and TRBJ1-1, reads DAGVTQSPTHLIKTRGQQVTLRCSPKSGHDTVSWYQQALGQGPQFIFQYYEEEERQRGNFPDRFSGHQFPNYSSELNVNALLLGDSALYLCASSLGGSGTEAFFGQGTRLTVV.

The CDR3 nucleotides are TGTGCCAGCAGCTGGGGGGACAAATCTAATCAGCCCCAGCATTTT. This encodes CASSWGDKSNQPQHF. The chain employs TRBV11-2 and TRBJ1-5, with D tentatively TRBD1 (6 bases). V lost 4 bases, J lost 4 bases, and 14 bases lay in between. Germline V gene sequence: CDR1 SGHAT, CDR2 FQNNGV. This CDR3 is built from 15 residues.

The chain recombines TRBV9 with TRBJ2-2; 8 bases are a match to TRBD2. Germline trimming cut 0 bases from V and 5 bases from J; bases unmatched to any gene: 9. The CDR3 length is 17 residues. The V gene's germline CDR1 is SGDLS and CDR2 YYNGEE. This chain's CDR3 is CASSVDPGRARTGELFF. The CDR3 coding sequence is TGTGCCAGCAGCGTAGATCCCGGGAGGGCCAGAACCGGGGAGCTGTTTTTT.

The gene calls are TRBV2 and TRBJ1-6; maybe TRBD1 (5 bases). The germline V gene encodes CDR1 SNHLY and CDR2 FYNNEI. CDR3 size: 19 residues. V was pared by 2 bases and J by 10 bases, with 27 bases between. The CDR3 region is CASSEFVSLQGTGLSPLHF. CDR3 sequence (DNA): TGTGCCAGCAGTGAATTCGTCTCTTTGCAGGGCACCGGTCTATCACCCCTCCACTTT.

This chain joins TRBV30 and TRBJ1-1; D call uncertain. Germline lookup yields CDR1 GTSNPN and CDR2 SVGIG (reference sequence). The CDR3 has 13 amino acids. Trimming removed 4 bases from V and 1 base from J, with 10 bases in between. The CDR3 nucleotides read TGTGCCTGGATGGTGACACCGAACACTGAAGCTTTCTTT. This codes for CAWMVTPNTEAFF.

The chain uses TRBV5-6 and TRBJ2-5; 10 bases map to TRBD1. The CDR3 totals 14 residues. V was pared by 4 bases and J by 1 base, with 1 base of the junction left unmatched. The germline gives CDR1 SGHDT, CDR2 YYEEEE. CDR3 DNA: TGTGCCAGCAGCCGGACAGGGGGCCAAGAGACCCAGTACTTC. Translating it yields CASSRTGGQETQYF.

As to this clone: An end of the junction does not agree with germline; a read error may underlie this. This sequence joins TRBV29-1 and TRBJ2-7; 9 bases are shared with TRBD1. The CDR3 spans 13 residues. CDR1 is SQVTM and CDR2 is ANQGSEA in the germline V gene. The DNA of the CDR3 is TGCAGCGCTGAAAAGGACAGGGGATACGAGCAGTACTTC. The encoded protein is CSAEKDRGYEQYF.

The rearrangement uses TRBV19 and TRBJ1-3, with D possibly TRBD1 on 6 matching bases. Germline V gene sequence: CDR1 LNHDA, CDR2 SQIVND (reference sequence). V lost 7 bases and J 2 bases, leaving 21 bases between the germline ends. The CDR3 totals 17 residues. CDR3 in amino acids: CASTVIGGLYTGNTIYF. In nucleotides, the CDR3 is TGTGCCAGTACCGTCATCGGGGGGCTGTACACTGGAAACACCATATATTTT.

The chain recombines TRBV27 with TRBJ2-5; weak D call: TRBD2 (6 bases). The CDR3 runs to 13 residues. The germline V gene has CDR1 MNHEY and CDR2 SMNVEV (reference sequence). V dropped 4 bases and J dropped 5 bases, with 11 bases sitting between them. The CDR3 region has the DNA TGTGCCAGCAGTTGGGAGGAGGGGGAGACCCAGTACTTC. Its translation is CASSWEEGETQYF.

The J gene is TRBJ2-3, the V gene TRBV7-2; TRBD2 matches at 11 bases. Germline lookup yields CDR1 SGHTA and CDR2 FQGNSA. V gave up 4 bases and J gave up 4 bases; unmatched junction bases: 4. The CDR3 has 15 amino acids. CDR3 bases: TGTGCCAGCAGCTATAGCGGGAGGGGCCCAGATACGCAGTATTTT. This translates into CASSYSGRGPDTQYF.

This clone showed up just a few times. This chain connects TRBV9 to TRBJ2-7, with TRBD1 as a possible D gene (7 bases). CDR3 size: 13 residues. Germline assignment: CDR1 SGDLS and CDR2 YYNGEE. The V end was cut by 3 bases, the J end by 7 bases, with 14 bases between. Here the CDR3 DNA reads TGTGCCAGCAGCGGAACACAGGGGAGGGAGCAGTACTTC. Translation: CASSGTQGREQYF.

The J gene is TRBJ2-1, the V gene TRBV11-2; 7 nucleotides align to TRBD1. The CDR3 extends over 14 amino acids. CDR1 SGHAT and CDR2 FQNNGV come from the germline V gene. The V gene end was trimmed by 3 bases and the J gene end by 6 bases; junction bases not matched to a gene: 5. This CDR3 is CASSFEPGGNEQFF. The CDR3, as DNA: TGTGCCAGCAGCTTCGAGCCAGGGGGCAATGAGCAGTTCTTC.

This CDR3 is CASRPGVTIGDGYTF. DNA for the CDR3: TGCGCCAGCAGGCCGGGTGTCACTATAGGCGATGGCTACACCTTC. V is TRBV5-1 and J is TRBJ1-2; no reliable D call. Germline assignment: CDR1 SGHRS and CDR2 YFSETQ. V lost 5 bases to trimming and J lost 6 bases, with 20 bases between them. There are 15 residues in the CDR3.

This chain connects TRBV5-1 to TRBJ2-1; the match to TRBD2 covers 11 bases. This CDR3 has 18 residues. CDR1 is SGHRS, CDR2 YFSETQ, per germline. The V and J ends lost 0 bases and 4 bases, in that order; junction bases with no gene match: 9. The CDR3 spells CASSLVGTSGSTYNEQFF. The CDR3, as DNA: TGCGCCAGCAGCTTGGTAGGGACTAGCGGTTCTACATACAATGAGCAGTTCTTC.

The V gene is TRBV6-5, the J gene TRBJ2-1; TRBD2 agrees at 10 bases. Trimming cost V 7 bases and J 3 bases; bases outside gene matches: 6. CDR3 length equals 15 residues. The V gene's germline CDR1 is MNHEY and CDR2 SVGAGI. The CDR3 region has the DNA TGTGCCAGCATCGGAGCGGGAGGGGACTACAATGAGCAGTTCTTC. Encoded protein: CASIGAGGDYNEQFF.